A single sample gave rise to the 22 T cell receptor beta chains below, sequenced in a study of cytomegalovirus exposure and HLA in healthy donors. PCR amplification relied on 60 Vbeta primers (plus 13 Jbeta primers). Generated by immunoSEQ multiplex PCR, the TCRdb table keeps only in-frame clones and is missing some. The table has 170,000 or so clones, 65% to 85% seen once. The sequenced sample consisted of PBMCs. These receptors were obtained from a man between 60 and 75 years old in good health and CMV-seronegative.

The rearrangement links TRBV6-5 to TRBJ2-7; the match to TRBD1 covers 7 bases. V was clipped by 0 bases and J by 1 base; unmatched bases: 3. From germline, CDR1 is MNHEY and CDR2 SVGAGI. This CDR3 contains 15 residues. The DNA of the CDR3 is TGTGCCAGCAGTTACTCTAGGGACAGATCCTACGAGCAGTACTTC. This encodes CASSYSRDRSYEQYF.

The sample holds one count of this clone. The chain uses TRBV27 and TRBJ1-5, with D possibly being TRBD1 (5 bases). CDR3 size: 14 residues. The V end was cut by 5 bases, the J end by 6 bases, with 14 bases between. Germline lookup yields CDR1 MNHEY and CDR2 SMNVEV (reference sequence). The CDR3 bases are TGTGCCAGCAGTGCCAGGGAATCTGGTCAGCCCCAGCATTTT. Residues: CASSARESGQPQHF.

Details on this clone: One junction end disagrees with the germline gene, perhaps due to a read error. V and J are TRBV29-1 and TRBJ1-2; 10 bases are a match to TRBD1. Germline assignment: CDR1 SQVTM and CDR2 ANQGSEA. This CDR3 is built from 13 residues. The CDR3 region is CSVRQGANNGYPF. Here the CDR3 DNA reads TGCAGCGTCCGACAGGGGGCGAACAATGGCTACCCCTTC. The full variable domain, with the rest looked up from reference TRBV29-1 and TRBJ1-2, is SAVISQKPSRDICQRGTSLTIQCQVDSQVTMMFWYRQQPGQSLTLIATANQGSEATYESGFVIDKFPISRPNLTFSTLTVSNMSPEDSSIYLCSVRQGANNGYPFGSGTRLTVV.

The V and J genes are TRBV14 and TRBJ2-7; D possibly corresponds to TRBD1 (6 bases). V lost 1 base and J lost 4, with 11 bases in between. CDR1 and CDR2 from the germline V gene are SGHDN and FVKESK. The CDR3 runs 14 residues. The CDR3 nucleotides read TGTGCCAGCAGCCAAGTAGGGGGAAAGTACGAGCAGTACTTC. Protein sequence: CASSQVGGKYEQYF.

This clone was seen only once. The chain has TRBV25-1 and TRBJ2-7; D is perhaps TRBD2 (5 bases). The CDR3 spans 14 residues. With 6 bases removed from V and 4 bases from J, the gap between germline ends came to 16 bases. From germline, CDR1 is MGHDK and CDR2 SYGVNS. CDR3 bases: TGTGCCAGCAGGGACTCCCTACCCCCTTACGAGCAGTACTTC. The encoded protein is CASRDSLPPYEQYF.

The genes are TRBV12-5 and TRBJ2-1; TRBD2 might be the D (6 bases). Trimming stripped 5 bases from V and 2 bases from J, with 16 bases between. This CDR3 contains 16 residues. CDR1 and CDR2 (germline): LGHNT, FRNRAP. CDR3 in DNA: TGTGCTAGTGGTCTGGAAGTGGGAGGTACCTACAATGAGCAGTTCTTC. Translated: CASGLEVGGTYNEQFF.

The J gene is TRBJ1-5, the V gene TRBV5-1; maybe TRBD1 (5 bases). Trimming cost V 5 bases and J 7 bases, with 16 bases left between them. The germline CDR1 and CDR2 sequences are SGHRS and YFSETQ. The CDR3 has 14 residues. The CDR3 sequence: CASSLEGRGQPQHF. In DNA form, the CDR3 reads TGCGCCAGCAGTCTGGAGGGGCGAGGCCAGCCCCAGCATTTT.

The V call is TRBV4-2, the J call TRBJ2-5; tentative D call: TRBD2 (5 bases). This CDR3 has 15 amino acids. With 4 bases removed from V and 2 bases from J, the gap between germline ends came to 14 bases. Germline CDR1 is LGHNA and CDR2 is YNFKEQ. The CDR3 DNA reads as TGTGCCAGCAGCCCCACGTCGGGAAAGCAAGAGACCCAGTACTTC. Protein sequence: CASSPTSGKQETQYF.

The chain employs TRBV6-5 and TRBJ2-5; 7 positions agree with TRBD1. The end of the DNA aligns better with TRBJ2-7, so the J call may be wrong. Germline lookup yields CDR1 MNHEY and CDR2 SVGAGI. CDR3 length: 14 amino acids. CDR3 loop: CASSSDRSPYEQYF. For the CDR3, the DNA is TGTGCCAGCAGTTCGGACAGGAGCCCCTACGAGCAGTACTTC.

The chain has TRBV19 and TRBJ2-7; possibly TRBD2 for D (6 bases). V gave up 5 bases and J gave up 6 bases, with 26 bases separating them. CDR1 is LNHDA and CDR2 is SQIVND in the germline V gene (reference sequence). The CDR3 has 17 residues. The CDR3 coding sequence is TGTGCCAGTAGTCCAGGACCCGGTCGAGGGGCCGGGGGCGAGCAGTACTTC. It is translated as CASSPGPGRGAGGEQYF.

This clone appeared once. The V call is TRBV11-2, the J call TRBJ1-1, with D unclear. Trimming pared 2 bases from V and 1 base from J, leaving 5 bases between. Per germline, CDR1 SGHAT and CDR2 FQNNGV. This CDR3 is built from 13 residues. CDR3 in amino acids: CASSLFKNTEAFF. DNA of the CDR3: TGTGCCAGCAGCTTATTCAAGAACACTGAAGCTTTCTTT. The whole variable domain, remainder taken from reference TRBV11-2 and TRBJ1-1, is EAGVAQSPRYKIIEKRQSVAFWCNPISGHATLYWYQQILGQGPKLLIQFQNNGVVDDSQLPKDRFSAERLKGVDSTLKIQPAKLEDSAVYLCASSLFKNTEAFFGQGTRLTVV.

This rearrangement joins TRBV14 to TRBJ2-7; tentatively, D is TRBD2 (5 bases). From germline, CDR1 is SGHDN and CDR2 FVKESK. Trimming took off 4 bases at V and 6 bases at J, with 16 bases between the two ends. This CDR3 is 14 amino acids long. This chain's CDR3 is CASSPVWRTSEQYF. The CDR3 nucleotides read TGTGCCAGCAGCCCGGTTTGGAGGACCTCCGAGCAGTACTTC.

The gene calls are TRBV15 and TRBJ1-4, with 7 bases identical to TRBD1. Germline loops: CDR1 LNHNV, CDR2 YYDKDF (reference sequence). This CDR3 has 15 amino acids. The trim removed 1 base at V and 1 base at J, leaving 0 bases unmatched. Here the CDR3 reads CATSRAGGTNEKLFF. In nucleotides, the CDR3 is TGTGCCACCAGCAGAGCAGGGGGAACTAATGAAAAACTGTTTTTT.

V and J are TRBV2 and TRBJ2-2; tentative D call: TRBD2 (5 bases). The CDR3 has 14 amino acids. The germline V gene encodes CDR1 SNHLY and CDR2 FYNNEI. V shed 7 bases and J shed 4 bases, with 13 bases lying between them. CDR3 in amino acids: CASKRGQVTGELFF. In DNA, the CDR3 is TGTGCCAGCAAGAGAGGGCAGGTCACCGGGGAGCTGTTTTTT.

The chain combines TRBV7-2 with TRBJ2-1; 12 nucleotides align to TRBD2. In germline, CDR1 is SGHTA, CDR2 FQGNSA. V was clipped by 5 bases and J by 8 bases; unmatched bases: 7. CDR3 length equals 15 residues. For the CDR3, the DNA is TGTGCCAGCAGCCGAAGACTAGCGGGAGCACATGAGCAGTTCTTC. Translating it yields CASSRRLAGAHEQFF.

The CDR3 bases are TGTGCCAGCAGCCTTGGACAGGACGTATTCTACGAGCAGTACTTC. Residues: CASSLGQDVFYEQYF. The chain combines TRBV9 with TRBJ2-7, with 7 bases identical to TRBD1. The V segment lost 4 bases and the J segment 3 bases; nucleotides outside the gene matches: 10. The CDR3 is made up of 15 amino acids. Looked up from germline, CDR1 is SGDLS and CDR2 is YYNGEE.

The rearrangement joins TRBV5-1 to TRBJ1-2, with 8 bases matching TRBD1. Germline trimming cut 4 bases from V and 2 bases from J; bases unmatched to any gene: 4. This CDR3 region has 14 residues. Germline CDR1 is SGHRS and CDR2 is YFSETQ. CDR3 nucleotide sequence: TGCGCCAGCAGCACTCGGACAGGGAACTATGGCTACACCTTC. Its translation is CASSTRTGNYGYTF.

This chain connects TRBV15 to TRBJ2-7; D not resolved. There are 15 residues in the CDR3. Trimming stripped 0 bases from V and 6 bases from J, with 15 bases between. Germline lookup yields CDR1 LNHNV and CDR2 YYDKDF (reference sequence). The CDR3 bases are TGTGCCACCAGCAGAGATCGGGTAGACCTTCGCGAGCAGTACTTC. Amino acid sequence: CATSRDRVDLREQYF. Full variable domain (remainder filled in from reference TRBV15 and TRBJ2-7): DAMVIQNPRYQVTQFGKPVTLSCSQTLNHNVMYWYQQKSSQAPKLLFHYYDKDFNNEADTPDNFQSRRPNTSFCFLDIRSPGLGDTAMYLCATSRDRVDLREQYFGPGTRLTVT.

The rearrangement uses TRBV5-1 and TRBJ2-3, with TRBD2 matching 10 bases. V gave up 4 bases and J gave up 3 bases; unmatched junction bases: 14. CDR1 is SGHRS, CDR2 YFSETQ, per germline. This CDR3 contains 18 residues. Here the CDR3 reads CASSQYQRGGVGTDTQYF. CDR3 nucleotide sequence: TGCGCCAGCAGCCAGTACCAGCGGGGGGGCGTTGGTACAGATACGCAGTATTTT.

The V and J genes are TRBV30 and TRBJ2-1; D perhaps matches TRBD2 (6 bases). Germline CDR1 and CDR2: GTSNPN and SVGIG (reference sequence). The CDR3 spans 12 residues. V lost 2 bases and J lost 7, with 9 bases in between. The CDR3: CAWSPRENEQFF. DNA for the CDR3: TGTGCCTGGAGTCCGCGGGAAAATGAGCAGTTCTTC.

The chain uses TRBV7-9 and TRBJ2-1; 14 bases fit TRBD2. With 6 bases clipped from V and 6 bases from J, the junction kept 4 bases outside the gene matches. CDR3 size: 15 residues. Germline lookup yields CDR1 SEHNR and CDR2 FQNEAQ (reference sequence). The DNA for the CDR3 is TGTGCCAGCAGGCCGACTAGCGGGAGGGCCAATGAGCAGTTCTTC. Its translation: CASRPTSGRANEQFF.

The CDR3 nucleotides are TGTGCCAGCAGTGCGCTACCAATCTACGAGCAGTACTTC. Its protein is CASSALPIYEQYF. This chain uses TRBV2 with TRBJ2-7; no firm D call. V shed 4 bases and J shed 3 bases, with 10 bases lying between them. The germline CDR1 and CDR2 sequences are SNHLY and FYNNEI. The CDR3 runs 13 residues.